Following are 31 T cell receptor beta chains from one sample sequenced in a study of T-cell reconstitution after alpha-beta-depleted transplantation in children. Construction of the TCRbeta library involved unique molecular identifiers. Each CDR3 protein is one row after TCRdb ran MiXCR on the PCR reads. This table has 600,000 or so distinct CDR3 sequences, more than 20% appearing once. Sequenced here: PBMCs, mostly from graft donor cells, sampled 360 days after TCRalphabeta/CD19-depleted stem cell transplant. Every receptor here comes from a boy less than two years old who had a stem cell transplant for acute myeloid leukemia, so the T cells may come from the graft donor.

This clonotype appeared many times. V and J are TRBV24-1 and TRBJ2-5, with 10 bases lining up with TRBD1. CDR3 length: 15 residues. V shed 2 bases, J shed 5 bases, and the junction held 4 bases outside the gene matches. Germline CDR1 and CDR2: KGHDR and SFDVKD. CDR3 bases: TGTGCCACCAGTGATTGGGGACAGGGGAAGGAGACCCAGTACTTC. Translating it yields CATSDWGQGKETQYF.

Regarding this clonotype: Relative to the germline gene, one junction end is altered; a read error may explain this. V and J are TRBV7-1 and TRBJ2-3; 7 positions match TRBD2. TRBV7-1 is designated an ORF whose function remains uncertain. The CDR3 is 16 amino acids. The CDR3 region has the DNA TGTGCCAGCAGCCCAGCGGGTAGCGGGTTTCCAGATACGCAGTATTTT. Residues: CASSPAGSGFPDTQYF.

This clonotype came up many times. The chain is built from TRBV6-5 and TRBJ2-1; 11 bases are shared with TRBD1. The germline V gene encodes CDR1 MNHEY and CDR2 SVGAGI. V gave up 2 bases and J gave up 4 bases; unmatched junction bases: 13. The CDR3 runs 19 residues. CDR3 DNA: TGTGCCAGCAGTTACACCAAACTCGGGACAGGGGGTCGTTACAATGAGCAGTTCTTC. Translating gives CASSYTKLGTGGRYNEQFF.

The chain couples TRBV28 to TRBJ1-2, with TRBD1 matching 7 bases. There are 12 residues in the CDR3. In germline, CDR1 is MDHEN, CDR2 SYDVKM. Trimming removed 6 bases from V and 6 bases from J; junction bases left unmatched: 4. CDR3 region: CASRPTGHGYTF. In DNA form, the CDR3 reads TGTGCCAGCAGACCGACAGGGCATGGCTACACCTTC.

This clonotype was seen a handful of times. The CDR3 DNA reads as TGTGCCAGCAGCTTAGAGACGACTAGCGGCCAAGAGACCCAGTACTTC. This translates into CASSLETTSGQETQYF. The chain employs TRBV7-2 and TRBJ2-5, with TRBD2 matching 9 bases. The CDR3 has 16 residues. The junction had 4 bases not matched to a gene; V was cut back by 1 base and J by 1 base. Looked up from germline, CDR1 is SGHTA and CDR2 is FQGNSA.

At least ten counts were recorded for this clonotype. This chain connects TRBV12-3 or TRBV12-4 to TRBJ2-1; the match to TRBD2 covers 8 bases. V shed 4 bases, J shed 3 bases, and the junction held 8 bases outside the gene matches. This CDR3 comprises 16 residues. The DNA of the CDR3 is TGTGCCAGCAGTTCCTTAGCGGGGTGGAGCTACAATGAGCAGTTCTTC. Translated: CASSSLAGWSYNEQFF.

This clonotype was counted many times. The chain is built from TRBV28 and TRBJ1-3; D not resolved. The CDR3 covers 16 residues. Per the germline V gene, CDR1 is MDHEN and CDR2 is SYDVKM. V lost 3 bases to trimming and J lost 2 bases, with 14 bases between them. CDR3 loop: CASSLITPRAGNTIYF. The CDR3 nucleotides read TGTGCCAGCAGTTTGATAACCCCGAGGGCTGGAAACACCATATATTTT. Based on the CDR3 plus reference TRBV28 and TRBJ1-3, the full variable domain is DVKVTQSSRYLVKRTGEKVFLECVQDMDHENMFWYRQDPGLGLRLIYFSYDVKMKEKGDIPEGYSVSREKKERFSLILESASTNQTSMYLCASSLITPRAGNTIYFGEGSWLTVV.

J is TRBJ1-2 and V is TRBV7-9; D is possibly TRBD1 (5 bases). This CDR3 is built from 15 residues. Trimming removed 3 bases at V and 4 bases at J, with 15 bases between. CDR1 and CDR2 from the germline V gene are SEHNR and FQNEAQ (reference sequence). The CDR3 spells CASSFLGLKVYGYTF. The CDR3 bases are TGTGCCAGCAGCTTTTTGGGACTGAAGGTCTATGGCTACACCTTC.

The V call is TRBV3-1, the J call TRBJ1-5; 9 positions match TRBD1. CDR3 length equals 15 residues. With V trimmed by 4 bases and J by 7 bases, 8 bases remained unmatched. Per the germline V gene, CDR1 is LGHDT and CDR2 is YNNKEL (reference sequence). The CDR3 protein is CASSPGTGNKQPQHF. In nucleotides, the CDR3 is TGTGCCAGCAGCCCGGGGACAGGGAATAAGCAGCCCCAGCATTTT.

This clonotype appeared a few times. The chain couples TRBV10-3 to TRBJ2-1, with 8 bases matching TRBD1. Germline V gives CDR1 ENHRY, CDR2 SYGVKD. The CDR3 contains 14 residues. Unmatched junction bases numbered 1, after V lost 0 bases and J lost 6 bases. In nucleotides, the CDR3 is TGTGCCATCAGTGAGTCTGGACAGGGCAATGAGCAGTTCTTC. Translation gives CAISESGQGNEQFF.

The chain recombines TRBV12-3 or TRBV12-4 with TRBJ2-7, with a tentative D call TRBD2 (5 bases). The CDR3 is made up of 12 amino acids. V gave up 5 bases and J gave up 7 bases, with 12 bases separating them. This CDR3 reads CASSTGVGEQYV. Here the CDR3 DNA reads TGTGCCAGCAGTACCGGGGTGGGGGAGCAGTACGTC.

This clonotype has a count of ten or more. V usage is TRBV20-1 and J usage is TRBJ2-2; 7 nucleotides line up with TRBD2. The CDR3 length is 15 residues. The ends lost 2 bases at V and 3 bases at J; junction bases unmatched: 6. The germline gives CDR1 DFQATT, CDR2 SNEGSKA (reference sequence). In DNA, the CDR3 is TGCAGTGCTAGATGGGGGGGACCGTACACCGGGGAGCTGTTTTTT. Encoded protein: CSARWGGPYTGELFF.

The chain is built from TRBV20-1 and TRBJ2-7; D is unclear. Germline V gene lookup returns CDR1 DFQATT and CDR2 SNEGSKA (reference sequence). CDR3 length: 14 amino acids. V gave up 3 bases and J gave up 0 bases, with 12 bases separating them. This CDR3 is CSARTQKSSYEQYF. The CDR3 DNA reads TGCAGTGCTAGGACTCAAAAATCCTCCTACGAGCAGTACTTC.

V is TRBV10-2 and J is TRBJ1-5; TRBD1 agrees at 10 bases. J was trimmed by 5 bases and V by 5 bases; bases with no gene match: 3. CDR1 and CDR2 (germline): WSHSY, SAAADI. CDR3 length: 14 residues. CDR3 region: CASSNDRGHQPQHF. The CDR3 DNA reads as TGCGCCAGCAGTAATGACAGGGGGCATCAGCCCCAGCATTTT.

The V gene is TRBV25-1, the J gene TRBJ1-2, with 8 positions matching TRBD1. V was clipped by 8 bases and J by 3 bases; unmatched bases: 14. Germline-derived CDR1 and CDR2 are MGHDK and SYGVNS. The CDR3 spans 16 residues. The CDR3 is CASYGAGGASDYGYTF. The CDR3 DNA reads TGTGCCAGCTATGGTGCAGGGGGCGCGTCGGACTATGGCTACACCTTC.

The chain recombines TRBV5-8 with TRBJ2-4, with D perhaps matching TRBD2 (6 bases). V was cut by 0 bases and J by 3 bases, with 10 bases left in between. Germline lookup yields CDR1 SGHTS and CDR2 YDEGEE. There are 15 residues in the CDR3. DNA for the CDR3: TGTGCCAGCAGCTTGGGGGACTTGTTCAAAAACATTCAGTACTTC. Encoded protein: CASSLGDLFKNIQYF.

This clonotype was recorded many times. This chain joins TRBV20-1 and TRBJ2-5, with D perhaps TRBD2 (5 bases). This CDR3 has 15 amino acids. Per germline, CDR1 DFQATT and CDR2 SNEGSKA (reference sequence). V shed 3 bases and J shed 3 bases, with 17 bases lying between them. This CDR3 reads CSASPYLVGEETQYF. DNA for the CDR3: TGCAGTGCTAGCCCCTATCTAGTCGGGGAAGAGACCCAGTACTTC.

This clonotype appeared a few times. The rearrangement joins TRBV5-1 to TRBJ2-1, with D possibly matching TRBD2 (6 bases). CDR3 length: 11 residues. CDR1 and CDR2 from the germline V gene are SGHRS and YFSETQ. Trimming left V 10 bases short and J 6 bases short, with 11 bases between. CDR3 residues: CASTGVNEQFF. The CDR3 coding sequence is TGCGCCTCAACGGGGGTCAATGAGCAGTTCTTC.

This clonotype was counted many times. V and J are TRBV24-1 and TRBJ1-1, with 7 bases matching TRBD1. Germline lookup yields CDR1 KGHDR and CDR2 SFDVKD. Trimming at V came to 6 bases and at J to 0 bases, leaving 6 bases not matched to a gene. This CDR3 comprises 15 residues. CDR3 nucleotide sequence: TGTGCCACCAGTTCTACAGGGGACCTGAACACTGAAGCTTTCTTT. Residues: CATSSTGDLNTEAFF.

The CDR3: CAISEAGYRGQETQYF. The CDR3 DNA is TGTGCCATCAGTGAAGCAGGGTACCGTGGACAAGAGACCCAGTACTTC. The rearrangement uses TRBV10-3 and TRBJ2-5; perhaps TRBD1 as D (5 bases). The CDR3 extends over 16 amino acids. Trimming stripped 3 bases from V and 2 bases from J, with 16 bases between. The germline gives CDR1 ENHRY, CDR2 SYGVKD.

This clonotype has more than one count but fewer than ten. The chain employs TRBV20-1 and TRBJ1-1, with D uncertain. This CDR3 has 13 amino acids. CDR1 DFQATT and CDR2 SNEGSKA come from the germline V gene (reference sequence). V was shortened by 5 bases and J by 5 bases, with 15 bases between the two germline ends. CDR3 region: CSAQTPGSTEAFF. CDR3 coding DNA: TGCAGTGCTCAGACCCCCGGATCGACTGAAGCTTTCTTT.

V is TRBV7-2 and J is TRBJ2-7; D tentatively reads TRBD1 or TRBD2 (5 bases each). CDR1 and CDR2 from the germline V gene are SGHTA and FQGNSA. This CDR3 is built from 16 residues. V was shortened by 1 base and J by 7 bases, with 20 bases between the two germline ends. CDR3 in DNA: TGTGCCAGCAGCTTAGGAGGGGCAGGGAGCTTAGAGGAGCAGTACTTC. It yields the protein CASSLGGAGSLEEQYF.

The chain employs TRBV5-1 and TRBJ1-2; D remains ambiguous. Trimming cost V 0 bases and J 6 bases, with 6 bases left between them. Looked up from germline, CDR1 is SGHRS and CDR2 is YFSETQ. The CDR3 sequence is 12 residues long. The CDR3 here is CASSLAANGYTF. The CDR3 DNA is TGCGCCAGCAGCTTGGCCGCGAATGGCTACACCTTC.

This clonotype has only a few counts. V and J are TRBV14 and TRBJ1-2; D may be TRBD1 (6 bases). The CDR3 is 15 amino acids. Germline V gene sequence: CDR1 SGHDN, CDR2 FVKESK. Trimming removed 3 bases at V and 4 bases at J, with 15 bases between. The CDR3 bases are TGTGCCAGCAGCCACTCAGGGGCGCAGACCTATGGCTACACCTTC. Residues: CASSHSGAQTYGYTF.

The gene calls are TRBV20-1 and TRBJ2-3; TRBD2 is a possible D gene (5 bases). The CDR3 consists of 13 residues. Trimming removed 0 bases from V and 3 bases from J, with 7 bases in between. Germline-derived CDR1 and CDR2 are DFQATT and SNEGSKA (reference sequence). CDR3 protein: CSAREEVTDTQYF. The CDR3 coding sequence is TGCAGTGCTAGAGAGGAGGTTACAGATACGCAGTATTTT.

This clonotype has a count of ten or more. The J gene is TRBJ2-3, the V gene TRBV27; 9 bases line up with TRBD2. V shed 2 bases and J 2 bases; nucleotides not matched to a gene: 5. The CDR3 extends over 16 amino acids. Germline V lookup: CDR1 MNHEY, CDR2 SMNVEV (reference sequence). This chain's CDR3 is CASSLNAGGLTDTQYF. The CDR3 DNA reads TGTGCCAGCAGTTTAAACGCGGGGGGGCTCACAGATACGCAGTATTTT.

The V call is TRBV28, the J call TRBJ2-7; TRBD1 might be the D (6 bases). V shed 4 bases and J shed 4 bases, with 11 bases lying between them. This CDR3 is built from 13 residues. Germline V lookup: CDR1 MDHEN, CDR2 SYDVKM. In nucleotides, the CDR3 is TGTGCCAGCAGTTCCCCCGGACAGTACGAGCAGTACGTC. This codes for CASSSPGQYEQYV.

V usage is TRBV19 and J usage is TRBJ2-1; the D gene is possibly TRBD2 (6 bases). This CDR3 spans 15 amino acids. The germline CDR1 and CDR2 sequences are LNHDA and SQIVND (reference sequence). The V end was cut by 3 bases, the J end by 4 bases, with 13 bases between. CDR3 bases: TGTGCCAGTAGTATTCTAACCGGGACTTACAATGAGCAGTTCTTC. Translation: CASSILTGTYNEQFF.

This clonotype has more than one count but fewer than ten. The chain uses TRBV29-1 and TRBJ2-5; D is perhaps TRBD2 (6 bases). The CDR3 runs 15 residues. V was cut by 4 bases and J by 1 base, with 16 bases left in between. CDR1 and CDR2 (germline): SQVTM, ANQGSEA. The CDR3 spells CSVVGTRDSQETQYF. The CDR3 DNA reads TGCAGCGTTGTTGGGACCCGGGACTCCCAAGAGACCCAGTACTTC.

This clonotype was picked up many times. The chain uses TRBV7-2 and TRBJ2-2; no definite D call. The germline V gene encodes CDR1 SGHTA and CDR2 FQGNSA. V was clipped by 0 bases and J by 4 bases, with 6 bases between them. The CDR3 is 14 amino acids. The CDR3, as DNA: TGTGCCAGCAGCTTAGCGTGGGTCACCGGGGAGCTGTTTTTT. This codes for CASSLAWVTGELFF.

The sample holds many counts of this clonotype. This chain links TRBV20-1 with TRBJ1-1; tentatively, D is TRBD1 (6 bases). This CDR3 is 16 amino acids long. Germline loops: CDR1 DFQATT, CDR2 SNEGSKA (reference sequence). V was clipped by 3 bases and J by 2 bases, with 19 bases between them. The CDR3 DNA follows: TGCAGTGCTAGTATTCCAGGGGCGATTTTAAACACTGAAGCTTTCTTT. Translation: CSASIPGAILNTEAFF.